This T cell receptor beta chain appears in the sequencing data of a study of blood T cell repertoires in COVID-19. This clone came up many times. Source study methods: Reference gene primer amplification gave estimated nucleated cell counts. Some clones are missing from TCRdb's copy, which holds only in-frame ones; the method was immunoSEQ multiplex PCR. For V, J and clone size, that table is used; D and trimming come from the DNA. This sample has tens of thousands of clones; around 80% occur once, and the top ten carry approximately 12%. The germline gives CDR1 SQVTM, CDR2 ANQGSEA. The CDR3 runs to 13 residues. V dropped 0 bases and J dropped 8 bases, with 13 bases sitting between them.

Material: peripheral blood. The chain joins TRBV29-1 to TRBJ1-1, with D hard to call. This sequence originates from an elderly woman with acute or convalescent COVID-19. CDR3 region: CSVEDFQTWEAFF. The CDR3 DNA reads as TGCAGCGTTGAAGATTTCCAGACTTGGGAAGCTTTCTTT.